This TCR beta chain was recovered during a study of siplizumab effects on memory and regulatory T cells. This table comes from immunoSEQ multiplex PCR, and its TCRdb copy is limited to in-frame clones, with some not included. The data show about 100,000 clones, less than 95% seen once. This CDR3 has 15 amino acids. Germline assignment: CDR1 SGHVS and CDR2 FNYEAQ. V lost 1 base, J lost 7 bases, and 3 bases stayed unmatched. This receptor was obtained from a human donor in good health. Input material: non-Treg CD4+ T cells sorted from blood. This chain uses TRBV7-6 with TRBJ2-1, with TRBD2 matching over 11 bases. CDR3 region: CASSLVLAGGNEQFF. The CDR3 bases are TGTGCCAGCAGCTTAGTCCTAGCGGGAGGTAATGAGCAGTTCTTC.